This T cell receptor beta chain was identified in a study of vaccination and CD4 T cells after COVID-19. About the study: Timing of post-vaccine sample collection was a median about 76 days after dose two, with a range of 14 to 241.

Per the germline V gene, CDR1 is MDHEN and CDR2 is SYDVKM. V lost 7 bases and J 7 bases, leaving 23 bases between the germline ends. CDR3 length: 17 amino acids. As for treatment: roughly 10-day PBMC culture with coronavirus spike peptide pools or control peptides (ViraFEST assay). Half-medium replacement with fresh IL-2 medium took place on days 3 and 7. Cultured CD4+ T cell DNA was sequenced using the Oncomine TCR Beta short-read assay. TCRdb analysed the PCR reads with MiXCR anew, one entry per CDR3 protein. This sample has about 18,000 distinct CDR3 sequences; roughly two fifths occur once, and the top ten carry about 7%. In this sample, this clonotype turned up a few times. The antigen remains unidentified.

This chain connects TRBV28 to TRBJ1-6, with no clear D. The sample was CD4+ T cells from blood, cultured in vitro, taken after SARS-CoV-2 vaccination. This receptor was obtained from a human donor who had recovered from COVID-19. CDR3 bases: TGTGCCAGCAACTACGTTCTTGGCCCCCCGGGCAATTCACCCCTCCACTTT. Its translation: CASNYVLGPPGNSPLHF. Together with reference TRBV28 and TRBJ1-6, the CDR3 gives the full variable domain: DVKVTQSSRYLVKRTGEKVFLECVQDMDHENMFWYRQDPGLGLRLIYFSYDVKMKEKGDIPEGYSVSREKKERFSLILESASTNQTSMYLCASNYVLGPPGNSPLHFGNGTRLTVT.